This entry lists 17 T cell receptor beta chains sequenced from one sample in a study of PD-1 blockade in mismatch repair-deficient tumors. Clones were sequenced by immunoSEQ multiplex PCR, and TCRdb holds only the in-frame ones, with some missing. The sample has more than 15,000 clones; around 82% are singletons. This specimen consisted of PBMCs, obtained 4 weeks after starting pembrolizumab. The receptors derive from an adult with mismatch repair-deficient cancer.

The chain is built from TRBV7-3 and TRBJ2-2, with TRBD1 identical over 9 bases. Germline values: CDR1 SGHTA, CDR2 FQGTGA. The CDR3 has 16 amino acids. J gave up 3 bases and V 5 bases, and 7 bases lay outside the gene matches. The CDR3 DNA reads as TGTGCCAGCAGCACGACAGGGGGTGATTACACCGGGGAGCTGTTTTTT. The encoded protein is CASSTTGGDYTGELFF.

The chain employs TRBV28 and TRBJ1-3; possibly TRBD1 for D (5 bases). CDR1 is MDHEN and CDR2 is SYDVKM in the germline V gene. Trimming removed 7 bases at V and 1 base at J, with 11 bases between. The CDR3 spans 14 residues. This CDR3 is CASMNQGSGNTIYF. The CDR3 nucleotides are TGTGCCAGCATGAATCAGGGTTCTGGAAACACCATATATTTT.

This clone was observed a handful of times. The gene calls are TRBV10-3 and TRBJ2-7; 7 nucleotides match TRBD2. CDR3 length: 13 residues. Germline CDR1 and CDR2: ENHRY and SYGVKD. Trimming removed 4 bases from V and 2 bases from J; junction bases left unmatched: 2. CDR3 amino acids: CAISASGTYEQYF. CDR3 DNA sequence: TGTGCCATCAGTGCTAGCGGTACCTACGAGCAGTACTTC.

The genes are TRBV10-3 and TRBJ2-7, with 7 nucleotides matching TRBD1. The germline V gene has CDR1 ENHRY and CDR2 SYGVKD. J was trimmed by 2 bases and V by 5 bases; bases with no gene match: 9. This CDR3 has 15 amino acids. The CDR3 region has the DNA TGTGCCATCAGTTTGGTCCCAGGGGGTCCCTACGAGCAGTACTTC. It yields the protein CAISLVPGGPYEQYF.

The chain recombines TRBV13 with TRBJ2-4; no firm D call. V was pared by 2 bases and J by 5 bases, with 7 bases between. The CDR3 length is 13 residues. CDR1 is PRHDT and CDR2 is FYEKMQ in the germline V gene (reference sequence). DNA of the CDR3: TGTGCCAGCAGCTTACGTAGAGAAAACATTCAGTACTTC. Its translation is CASSLRRENIQYF.

The genes are TRBV5-1 and TRBJ1-4; the match to TRBD1 covers 9 bases. CDR1 SGHRS and CDR2 YFSETQ come from the germline V gene. With V trimmed by 3 bases and J by 7 bases, 4 bases remained unmatched. This CDR3 is built from 14 residues. CDR3 nucleotides: TGCGCCAGCAGCTACAGGGGGCGCGGTGAAAAACTGTTTTTT. It translates to CASSYRGRGEKLFF. Looking up the rest from reference TRBV5-1 and TRBJ1-4 gives the full variable domain: KAGVTQTPRYLIKTRGQQVTLSCSPISGHRSVSWYQQTPGQGLQFLFEYFSETQRNKGNFPGRFSGRQFSNSRSEMNVSTLELGDSALYLCASSYRGRGEKLFFGSGTQLSVL.

The chain uses TRBV9 and TRBJ2-3; D not resolved. The length of the CDR3 is 12 residues. V lost 4 bases to trimming and J lost 1 base, with 4 bases between them. Germline CDR1 and CDR2: SGDLS and YYNGEE. CDR3 DNA: TGTGCCAGCAGCCCAGGCACAGATACGCAGTATTTT. Encoded protein: CASSPGTDTQYF.

The chain joins TRBV4-1 to TRBJ1-5; the match to TRBD1 covers 7 bases. The CDR3 covers 13 residues. Germline V gene sequence: CDR1 MGHRA, CDR2 YSYEKL. The V and J ends lost 2 bases and 8 bases, in that order; junction bases with no gene match: 3. The CDR3 coding sequence is TGCGCCAGCAGCCAATACAGGGGAGAGCCCCAGCATTTT. This encodes CASSQYRGEPQHF.

This clone was picked up one time. The gene calls are TRBV25-1 and TRBJ1-5, with D tentatively TRBD1 (5 bases). V lost 10 bases, J lost 5 bases, and 15 bases lay in between. The CDR3 covers 13 residues. CDR1 is MGHDK, CDR2 SYGVNS, per germline. The CDR3 sequence: CATRGQADQPQHF. The CDR3 DNA follows: TGTGCCACCAGAGGACAAGCTGATCAGCCCCAGCATTTT.

J is TRBJ2-6 and V is TRBV9; 8 nucleotides agree with TRBD1. This CDR3 is built from 18 residues. Trimming at V came to 5 bases and at J to 2 bases, leaving 12 bases not matched to a gene. Germline V gene data show CDR1 as SGDLS and CDR2 as YYNGEE. CDR3 amino acids: CASSDYRGEVTGANVLTF. CDR3 in DNA: TGTGCCAGCAGTGATTACAGGGGGGAGGTAACTGGGGCCAACGTCCTGACTTTC.

The CDR3 DNA reads TGTGCCAGCAGTTTAGTGGGAGGGCCAAGAGAGACCCAGTACTTC. Its translation: CASSLVGGPRETQYF. This sequence joins TRBV28 and TRBJ2-5; TRBD2 agrees at 7 bases. The CDR3 spans 15 residues. Trimming took 2 bases from V and 4 from J; bases not matched to a gene: 7. CDR1 is MDHEN and CDR2 is SYDVKM in the germline V gene.

The chain's CDR3 is CASSLAEGNAEAFF. The CDR3 DNA reads TGTGCCAGCTCACTTGCGGAGGGGAATGCTGAAGCTTTCTTT. This chain links TRBV18 with TRBJ1-1, with TRBD1 as a possible D gene (5 bases). The CDR3 is made up of 14 amino acids. The germline V gene encodes CDR1 KGHSH and CDR2 LQKENI. Between the trimmed V and J ends, which lost 4 bases and 6 bases, there was a span of 15 bases.

This clone has a single count. The V gene is TRBV5-1, the J gene TRBJ1-1; the D gene is possibly TRBD1 (6 bases). Germline V gene data show CDR1 as SGHRS and CDR2 as YFSETQ. The V and J ends lost 5 bases and 1 base respectively, with 9 bases between them. The CDR3 runs 13 residues. CDR3 sequence: CASSRGGNTEAFF. For the CDR3, the DNA is TGCGCCAGCAGTAGGGGGGGGAACACTGAAGCTTTCTTT.

The V call is TRBV28, the J call TRBJ1-2; 8 positions match TRBD1. From germline, CDR1 is MDHEN and CDR2 SYDVKM. The V segment lost 5 bases and the J segment 4 bases; nucleotides outside the gene matches: 6. CDR3 size: 14 residues. The chain's CDR3 is CASSVTGEGYGYTF. CDR3 sequence (DNA): TGTGCCAGCAGTGTGACAGGGGAAGGCTATGGCTACACCTTC.

This chain connects TRBV12-5 to TRBJ2-1; TRBD2 agrees at 9 bases. With V trimmed by 1 base and J by 4 bases, 8 bases remained unmatched. Germline values: CDR1 LGHNT, CDR2 FRNRAP. The CDR3 extends over 17 amino acids. CDR3 sequence: CASGLEVLTSGYNEQFF. The CDR3 bases are TGTGCTAGTGGTTTGGAGGTTCTGACTAGCGGATACAATGAGCAGTTCTTC.

The genes are TRBV19 and TRBJ1-1; TRBD1 matches at 7 bases. The CDR3 has 13 amino acids. Trimming removed 3 bases from V and 4 bases from J; junction bases left unmatched: 2. Germline assignment: CDR1 LNHDA and CDR2 SQIVND (reference sequence). CDR3 in DNA: TGTGCCAGTAGTATCGCAGGGGGCACTGAAGCTTTCTTT. Translated, it gives CASSIAGGTEAFF.

The chain recombines TRBV11-2 with TRBJ1-1; the match to TRBD1 covers 9 bases. The CDR3 loop spans 14 amino acids. Looked up from germline, CDR1 is SGHAT and CDR2 is FQNNGV. With 5 bases clipped from V and 5 bases from J, the junction kept 6 bases outside the gene matches. The CDR3 nucleotides are TGTGCCAGCAGCCGGACAGGGGTTGGGACTGAAGCTTTCTTT. This sequence encodes CASSRTGVGTEAFF.